The rows below give T cell receptor beta chains drawn from one sample of a study of OX40 agonist ivuxolimab in advanced cancers. Data came from immunoSEQ multiplex PCR; TCRdb stores just in-frame clones and leaves some out. The data hold 50,000 to 75,000 clones, with 75% to 90% observed a single time. The specimen comprised CD4+ or CD8+ T cells sorted from blood, sampled in a trial of the OX40 agonist ivuxolimab. These receptors were collected from an adult with an advanced solid tumor such as melanoma, head and neck, liver or kidney cancer. Both conserved end residues are part of each CDR3. D genes are given only for firm matches. Clone size is shown for a subset of rows, as once, few, many or a class of expanded clone.

d_gene	abundance	j_gene	v_gene	CDR3nt	CDR3aa
-	-	TRBJ2-3	TRBV13	TGTGCCAGCAGCTTCGAGGCAGATACGCAGTATTTT	CASSFEADTQYF
-	once	TRBJ1-2	TRBV4-1	TGCGCCAGCAGCCAAGATAAACGGGCTGGCTACACCTTC	CASSQDKRAGYTF
TRBD1	-	TRBJ2-3	TRBV25-1	TGTGCCAGCAGTGCCGGGACAGGGGCGGATACGCAGTATTTT	CASSAGTGADTQYF
TRBD1	-	TRBJ1-5	TRBV25-1	TGTGCCAGCAGTGAGGACAGGGAACTATATAGCAATCAGCCCCAGCATTTT	CASSEDRELYSNQPQHF
TRBD1	-	TRBJ1-5	TRBV10-2	TGCGCCAGCAGACAGGGGGCAGAGAGCAATCAGCCCCAGCATTTT	CASRQGAESNQPQHF
-	-	TRBJ2-7	TRBV18	TGTGCCAGCTCACCATTGGGTGACGAGCAGTACTTC	CASSPLGDEQYF
-	-	TRBJ1-3	TRBV11-2	TGTGCCAGCAGCCTTGATTCAGGAAACACCATATATTTT	CASSLDSGNTIYF
-	-	TRBJ1-2	TRBV12-1	TGTGCCAGCAGCTCGGACAGGGGTAACTATGGCTACACCTTC	CASSSDRGNYGYTF
-	-	TRBJ2-7	TRBV4-1	TGCGCCAGCAGCCAAGTACAGTCCTACGAGCAGTACTTC	CASSQVQSYEQYF
-	-	TRBJ2-4	TRBV9	TGTGCCAGCAGCGGCCGTGGTGGGGAGGCCAAAAACATTCAGTACTTC	CASSGRGGEAKNIQYF
-	-	TRBJ2-3	TRBV29-1	TGCAGCGTAACAGGGTTGCGCACAGATACGCAGTATTTT	CSVTGLRTDTQYF
-	-	TRBJ2-2	TRBV19	TGTGCCAGTTCGGGGGCCGGGGAGCTGTTTTTT	CASSGAGELFF
TRBD2	few	TRBJ2-1	TRBV9	TGTGCCAGCAGCGTGGGACTAGCGGAGTACAATGAGCAGTTCTTC	CASSVGLAEYNEQFF
TRBD2	once	TRBJ2-6	TRBV5-1	TGCGCCAGCACCTTTCTAGCGGGAGGCTCTGGGGCCAACGTCCTGACTTTC	CASTFLAGGSGANVLTF
-	-	TRBJ1-1	TRBV27	TGTGCCAGCAGTTTCCCGTACGGGGAAGCTTTCTTT	CASSFPYGEAFF
TRBD2	-	TRBJ2-7	TRBV19	TGTGCCGCTGGACGGGAGGGGCAGGGTGCCTACGAGCAGTACTTC	CAAGREGQGAYEQYF
TRBD2	many	TRBJ2-1	TRBV6-1	TGTGCCAGCAGTGAACGGGTTAGCGGGGGTCCACAGTTCTTC	CASSERVSGGPQFF
-	-	TRBJ1-2	TRBV7-9	TGTGCCAGCAGCTCATGGGCAGGGGATGGTGGCTACACCTTC	CASSSWAGDGGYTF
-	-	TRBJ2-1	TRBV30	TGTGCCTGGAGTAAACTGGTGAATGAGCAGTTCTTC	CAWSKLVNEQFF
TRBD2	-	TRBJ2-1	TRBV7-2	TGTGCCAGCAGCTTATGGGTTAGCGGGGGGCTAGATGAGCAGTTCTTC	CASSLWVSGGLDEQFF
-	-	TRBJ1-4	TRBV30	TGTGCCTGGAGTTTGACCGAAAAACTGTTTTTT	CAWSLTEKLFF
-	few	TRBJ1-6	TRBV7-2	TGTGCCAGCAGCTTACTATCGGGATCCAATTCACCCCTCCACTTT	CASSLLSGSNSPLHF
TRBD1	-	TRBJ1-5	TRBV28	TGTGCCAGCAGAAACATAGGGGGCAGAGGGCAGCCCCAGCATTTT	CASRNIGGRGQPQHF
TRBD1	-	TRBJ1-1	TRBV6-5	TGTGCCAGCAGAGGGACAGGGGAATCTGGGACTGAAGCTTTCTTT	CASRGTGESGTEAFF
TRBD2	-	TRBJ2-1	TRBV7-3	TGTGCCAGCAGCTCCTTAGCGGGGAGCTCCTACAATGAGCAGTTCTTC	CASSSLAGSSYNEQFF
-	-	TRBJ1-3	TRBV7-8	TGTGCCAGCAGCTCCCGCAGCTCTGGAAACACCATATATTTT	CASSSRSSGNTIYF
TRBD1	-	TRBJ1-2	TRBV27	TGTGCCAGCAGTTCCAGGGGGCCCTATGGCTACACCTTC	CASSSRGPYGYTF
TRBD1	-	TRBJ2-7	TRBV18	TGTGCCAGCTCACCTTGGACAGGCGACTCCTACGAGCAGTACTTC	CASSPWTGDSYEQYF
-	once	TRBJ2-7	TRBV14	TGTGCCAGCAGCCAAGGAGGTGGATATTCATCCTACGAGCAGTACTTC	CASSQGGGYSSYEQYF
-	few	TRBJ2-7	TRBV5-1	TGCGCCAGCAGCCCGCCCGATTCCTACGAGCAGTACTTC	CASSPPDSYEQYF
-	once	TRBJ2-7	TRBV29-1	TGCAGCGTCTCAGGACTGGGAACTCGCGAGCAGTACTTC	CSVSGLGTREQYF
-	-	TRBJ1-1	TRBV15	TGTGCCACCAGCAGGTCCGGTACCTGGAACACTGAAGCTTTCTTT	CATSRSGTWNTEAFF
TRBD2	-	TRBJ2-7	TRBV6-5	TGTGCCAGCACCGGACTAGCGGCATCCTACGAGCAGTACTTC	CASTGLAASYEQYF
-	once	TRBJ2-2	TRBV11-2	TGTGCCAGCAGCTTAGCCCCTGACAGAGCGAACACCGGGGAGCTGTTTTTT	CASSLAPDRANTGELFF
-	-	TRBJ1-1	TRBV7-2	TGTGCCAGCAGCACCAGGACTGTCACTGAAGCTTTCTTT	CASSTRTVTEAFF
-	-	TRBJ2-2	TRBV7-3	TGTGCCAGCAGCTTGGAGGCCTCCCGGGAGCTGTTTTTT	CASSLEASRELFF
-	few	TRBJ2-7	TRBV5-1	TGCGCCAGCAGCTCTAAGAGGGACGGAAACGAGCAGTACTTC	CASSSKRDGNEQYF
-	-	TRBJ2-2	TRBV5-5	TGTGCCAGCAGCTCAGAGGGCACCGGGGAGCTGTTTTTT	CASSSEGTGELFF
-	-	TRBJ1-2	TRBV30	TGTGCCTGGAGTGTAGACCGAATGGATGGCTACACCTTC	CAWSVDRMDGYTF
-	-	TRBJ2-7	TRBV7-9	TGTGCCAGCAGCCAAGCTAAATACGAGCAGTACTTC	CASSQAKYEQYF
-	-	TRBJ2-3	TRBV9	TGTGCCAGCAGCCTAGACAGGTACTCCACAGATACGCAGTATTTT	CASSLDRYSTDTQYF
-	-	TRBJ2-7	TRBV14	TGTGCCAGCAGCCAAGAGAACAGGGCCTACGAGCAGTACTTC	CASSQENRAYEQYF
TRBD1	-	TRBJ1-2	TRBV27	TGTGCCAGCCACAGGGGGCAAAACTATGGCTACACCTTC	CASHRGQNYGYTF
-	-	TRBJ2-7	TRBV27	TGTGCCAGCAGTTCGAGACTAGTATCCTACGAGCAGTACTTC	CASSSRLVSYEQYF
TRBD1	few	TRBJ2-1	TRBV10-2	TGCGCCAGCGGGCGACAGGGTGGCAATGAGCAGTTCTTC	CASGRQGGNEQFF
-	-	TRBJ2-1	TRBV6-1	TGTGCCAGCAGTGAGGGCTATGAGCAGTTCTTC	CASSEGYEQFF
-	once	TRBJ2-1	TRBV5-1	TGCGCCAGCAGCTTAACAGGGATTGGCTACAATGAGCAGTTCTTC	CASSLTGIGYNEQFF
-	-	TRBJ2-3	TRBV7-7	TGTGCCAGCAGCCAAGGAGGGGATACGCAGTATTTT	CASSQGGDTQYF
TRBD2	-	TRBJ2-1	TRBV27	TGTGCCAGCAGTTCGCCGCCGGGGGGGCCGTTCTTC	CASSSPPGGPFF
TRBD2	-	TRBJ2-7	TRBV9	TGTGCCAGCAGCGTAGGAGCGGGATTTGCCTACGAGCAGTACTTC	CASSVGAGFAYEQYF
TRBD1	-	TRBJ2-6	TRBV9	TGTGCCAGCAGCGCCGACAGGGGTGCTGGGGCCAACGTCCTGACTTTC	CASSADRGAGANVLTF
-	-	TRBJ1-2	TRBV5-4	TGTGCCAGCAGCTTGGGTATTTCAGGGCTCTATGGCTACACCTTC	CASSLGISGLYGYTF
-	-	TRBJ1-3	TRBV15	TGTGCCACCAGCAGCTCAGACGGCCAGGGACTCTCTGGAAACACCATATATTTT	CATSSSDGQGLSGNTIYF
-	-	TRBJ2-7	TRBV5-4	TGTGCCAGCAGCGAGAACAGGGTTGAGCAGTACTTC	CASSENRVEQYF
-	-	TRBJ2-1	TRBV6-1	TGTGCCAGCAGCGTACACATTCAGTCCTACAATGAGCAGTTCTTC	CASSVHIQSYNEQFF
-	once	TRBJ1-3	TRBV2	TGTGCCAGCCGGGCCGGGAACACCATATATTTT	CASRAGNTIYF
-	-	TRBJ1-4	TRBV13	TGTGCCAGCAGCTTAGGGGCTTCGGGAATGGAAAAACTGTTTTTT	CASSLGASGMEKLFF
TRBD1	-	TRBJ2-2	TRBV19	TGTGCCAGTACGAACAGGGGGTCCGGGGAGCTGTTTTTT	CASTNRGSGELFF
TRBD1	-	TRBJ1-5	TRBV6-5	TGTGCCAGCAGTAAACAGGGGGGTTGGAATCAGCCCCAGCATTTT	CASSKQGGWNQPQHF